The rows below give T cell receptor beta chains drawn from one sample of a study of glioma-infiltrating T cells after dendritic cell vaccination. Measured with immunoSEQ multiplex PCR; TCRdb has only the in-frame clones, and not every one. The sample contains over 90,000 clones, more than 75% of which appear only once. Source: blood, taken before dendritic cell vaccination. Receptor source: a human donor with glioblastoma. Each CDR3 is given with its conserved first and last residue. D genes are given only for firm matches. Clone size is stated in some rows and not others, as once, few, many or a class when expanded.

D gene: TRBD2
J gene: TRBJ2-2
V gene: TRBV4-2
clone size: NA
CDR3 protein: CASSHTLRLAGSSGELFF
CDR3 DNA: TGTGCCAGCAGCCACACCCTCCGACTAGCGGGGTCCTCCGGGGAGCTGTTTTTT

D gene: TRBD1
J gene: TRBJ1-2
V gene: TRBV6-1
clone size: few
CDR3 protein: CASSRQGSYGYTF
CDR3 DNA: TGTGCCAGCAGCCGACAGGGGAGCTATGGCTACACCTTC

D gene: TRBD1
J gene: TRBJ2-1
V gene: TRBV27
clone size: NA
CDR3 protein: CASSLDRVNEQFF
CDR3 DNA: TGTGCCAGCAGTTTAGACAGGGTCAATGAGCAGTTCTTC

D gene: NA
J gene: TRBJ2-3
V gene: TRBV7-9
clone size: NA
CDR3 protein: CASSPPEQDTQYF
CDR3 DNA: TGTGCCAGCAGCCCCCCGGAGCAGGATACGCAGTATTTT

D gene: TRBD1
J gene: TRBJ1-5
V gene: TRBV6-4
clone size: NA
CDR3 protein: CARFAGTGYQPQHF
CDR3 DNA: TGTGCCAGATTTGCCGGGACAGGTTATCAGCCCCAGCATTTT

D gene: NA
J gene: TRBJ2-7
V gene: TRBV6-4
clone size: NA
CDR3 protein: CASSQYAGPYEQYF
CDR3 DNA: TGTGCCAGCAGTCAGTACGCAGGGCCCTACGAGCAGTACTTC

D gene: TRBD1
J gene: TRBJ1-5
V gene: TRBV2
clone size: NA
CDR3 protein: CASSGDRGGYQPQHF
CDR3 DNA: TGTGCCAGCAGTGGGGACAGGGGAGGTTATCAGCCCCAGCATTTT

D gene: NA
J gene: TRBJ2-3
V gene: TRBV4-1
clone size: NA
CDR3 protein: CASSHGTDTQYF
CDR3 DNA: TGCGCCAGCAGCCACGGGACAGATACGCAGTATTTT

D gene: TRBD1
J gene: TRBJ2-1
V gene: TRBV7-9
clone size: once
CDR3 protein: CASSFRDSEYNEQFF
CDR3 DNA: TGTGCCAGCAGCTTCCGGGACAGTGAGTACAATGAGCAGTTCTTC

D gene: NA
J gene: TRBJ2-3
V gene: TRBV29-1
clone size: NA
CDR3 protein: CSVEPGWDSTDTQYF
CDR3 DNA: TGCAGCGTTGAACCCGGATGGGACTCCACAGATACGCAGTATTTT

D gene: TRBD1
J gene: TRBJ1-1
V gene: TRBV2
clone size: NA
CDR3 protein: CASSSDRAGTEAFF
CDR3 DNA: TGTGCCAGCAGTTCGGACAGGGCCGGCACTGAAGCTTTCTTT

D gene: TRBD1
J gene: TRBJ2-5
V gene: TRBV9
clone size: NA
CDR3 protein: CASSVQDRGGETQYF
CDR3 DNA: TGTGCCAGCAGCGTCCAGGACAGGGGTGGTGAGACCCAGTACTTC

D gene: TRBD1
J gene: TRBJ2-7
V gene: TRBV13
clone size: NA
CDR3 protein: CASSFLRDRGLEQYF
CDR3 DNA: TGTGCCAGCAGCTTTTTGAGGGACAGGGGGCTTGAGCAGTACTTC

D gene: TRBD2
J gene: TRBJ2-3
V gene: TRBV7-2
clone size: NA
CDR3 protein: CASSRRAGLADPSTDTQYF
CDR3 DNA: TGTGCCAGCAGTCGGAGGGCAGGACTAGCGGACCCAAGCACAGATACGCAGTATTTT

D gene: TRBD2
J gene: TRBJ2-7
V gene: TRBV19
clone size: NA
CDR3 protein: CASSMGLAGVYEQYF
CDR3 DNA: TGTGCCAGTAGTATGGGACTAGCGGGAGTCTACGAGCAGTACTTC

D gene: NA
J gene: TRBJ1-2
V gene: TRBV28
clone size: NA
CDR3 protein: CASSFWAGPGYTF
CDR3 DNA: TGTGCCAGCAGTTTCTGGGCAGGGCCTGGCTACACCTTC

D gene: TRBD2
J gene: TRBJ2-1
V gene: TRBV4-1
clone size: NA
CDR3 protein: CASSQTGTSRDRDEQFF
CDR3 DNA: TGCGCCAGCAGCCAAACCGGGACTAGCCGTGATCGGGATGAGCAGTTCTTC

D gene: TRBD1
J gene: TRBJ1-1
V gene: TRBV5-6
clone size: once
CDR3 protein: CASSLDLGTGRTEAFF
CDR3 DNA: TGTGCCAGCAGCTTGGATTTAGGGACAGGGAGGACTGAAGCTTTCTTT

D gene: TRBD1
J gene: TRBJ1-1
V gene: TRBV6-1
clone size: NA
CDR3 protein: CASSGPTGGRLNTEAFF
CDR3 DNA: TGTGCCAGCAGTGGGCCGACAGGGGGCCGCCTGAACACTGAAGCTTTCTTT

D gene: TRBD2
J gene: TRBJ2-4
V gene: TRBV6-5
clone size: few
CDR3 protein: CASSYSGRNIQYF
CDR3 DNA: TGTGCCAGCAGTTACTCCGGGAGGAACATTCAGTACTTC

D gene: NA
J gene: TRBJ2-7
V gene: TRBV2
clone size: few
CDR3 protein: CASGERASYEQYF
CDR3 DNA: TGTGCCAGCGGCGAGAGGGCGTCCTACGAGCAGTACTTC

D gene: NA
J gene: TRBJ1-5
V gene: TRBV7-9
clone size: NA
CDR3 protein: CASSLGTELNNQPQHF
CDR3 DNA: TGTGCCAGCAGCTTAGGTACAGAGCTAAACAATCAGCCCCAGCATTTT

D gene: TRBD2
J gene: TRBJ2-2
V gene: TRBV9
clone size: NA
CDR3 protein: CASKEGGGDTGELFF
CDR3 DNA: TGTGCCAGCAAGGAGGGCGGGGGGGACACCGGGGAGCTGTTTTTT

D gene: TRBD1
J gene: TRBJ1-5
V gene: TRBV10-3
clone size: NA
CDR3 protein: CAISKDREGNQPQHF
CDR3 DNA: TGTGCCATCAGTAAGGACAGGGAAGGCAATCAGCCCCAGCATTTT

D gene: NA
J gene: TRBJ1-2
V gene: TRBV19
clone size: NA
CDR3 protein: CASRQGPSYGYTF
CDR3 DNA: TGTGCCAGTAGGCAGGGGCCTTCCTATGGCTACACCTTC

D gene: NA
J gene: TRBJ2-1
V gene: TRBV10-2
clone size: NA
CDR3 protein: CASSRLFF
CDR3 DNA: TGCGCCAGCAGTCGTCTGTTCTTC

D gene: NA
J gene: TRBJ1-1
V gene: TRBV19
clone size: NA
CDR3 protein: CASTWTVNTEAFF
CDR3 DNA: TGTGCCAGTACCTGGACAGTGAACACTGAAGCTTTCTTT

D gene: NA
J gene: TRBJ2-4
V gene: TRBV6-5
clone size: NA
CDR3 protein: CASAWDGTNIQYF
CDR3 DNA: TGTGCCAGCGCCTGGGACGGGACTAACATTCAGTACTTC

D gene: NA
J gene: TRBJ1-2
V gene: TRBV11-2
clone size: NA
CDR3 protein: CASSLGYGAGYSGYTF
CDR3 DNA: TGTGCCAGCAGCTTAGGCTATGGGGCGGGGTATAGTGGCTACACCTTC

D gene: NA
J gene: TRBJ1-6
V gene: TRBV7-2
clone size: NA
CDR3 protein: CASSAASSSPLHF
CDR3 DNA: TGTGCCAGCAGCGCCGCGTCGAGCTCACCCCTCCACTTT

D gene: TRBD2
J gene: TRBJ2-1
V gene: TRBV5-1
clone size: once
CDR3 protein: CASSFSSGTSGRKEFF
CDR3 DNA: TGCGCCAGCAGCTTCTCTTCCGGGACTAGCGGGAGGAAGGAGTTCTTC

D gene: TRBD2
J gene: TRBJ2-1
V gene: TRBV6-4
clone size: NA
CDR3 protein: CATQPRRGDNEQFF
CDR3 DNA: TGTGCCACCCAGCCCCGGCGGGGGGACAATGAGCAGTTCTTC

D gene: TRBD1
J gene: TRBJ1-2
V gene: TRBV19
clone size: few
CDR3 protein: CASSIGRGRLDGYTF
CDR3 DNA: TGTGCCAGTAGTATAGGCAGGGGGCGCCTGGATGGCTACACCTTC

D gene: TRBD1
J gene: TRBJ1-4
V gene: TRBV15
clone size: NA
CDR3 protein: CATSRPWDRAAGYEKLFF
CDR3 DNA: TGTGCCACCAGCAGACCTTGGGACAGGGCGGCAGGGTATGAAAAACTGTTTTTT

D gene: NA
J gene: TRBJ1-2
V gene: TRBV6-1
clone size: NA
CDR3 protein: CASSGPNYGYTF
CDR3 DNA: TGTGCCAGCAGTGGGCCAAACTATGGCTACACCTTC

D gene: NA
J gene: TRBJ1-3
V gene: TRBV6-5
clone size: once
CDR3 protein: CASSWDSSGNTIYF
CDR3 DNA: TGTGCCAGCAGTTGGGACTCTTCTGGAAACACCATATATTTT

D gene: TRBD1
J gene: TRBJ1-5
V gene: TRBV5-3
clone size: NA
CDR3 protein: CARTIGQGTNQPQHF
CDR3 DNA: TGTGCCAGAACCATAGGACAGGGGACGAATCAGCCCCAGCATTTT

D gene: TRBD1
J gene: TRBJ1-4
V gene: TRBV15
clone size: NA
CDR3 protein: CATSTATGTNEKLFF
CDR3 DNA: TGTGCCACCAGCACCGCGACAGGGACCAATGAAAAACTGTTTTTT

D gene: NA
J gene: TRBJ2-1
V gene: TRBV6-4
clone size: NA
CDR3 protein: CASSDDLSSYNEQFF
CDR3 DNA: TGTGCCAGCAGTGACGACTTAAGCTCCTACAATGAGCAGTTCTTC

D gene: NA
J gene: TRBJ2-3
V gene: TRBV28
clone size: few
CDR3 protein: CASSFGDPQYF
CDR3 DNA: TGTGCCAGCAGTTTCGGGGATCCGCAGTATTTT

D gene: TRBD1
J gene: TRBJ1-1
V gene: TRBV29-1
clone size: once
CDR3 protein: CSVRARDRGQTEAFF
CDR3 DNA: TGCAGCGTTCGGGCTAGGGACAGGGGGCAGACTGAAGCTTTCTTT

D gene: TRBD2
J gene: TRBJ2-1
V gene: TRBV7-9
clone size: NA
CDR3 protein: CASSLGTLAGDEQFF
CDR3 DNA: TGTGCCAGCAGCTTAGGGACTTTGGCGGGGGATGAGCAGTTCTTC

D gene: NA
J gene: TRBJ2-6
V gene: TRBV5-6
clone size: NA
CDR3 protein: CASSHRGANVLTF
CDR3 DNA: TGTGCCAGCAGCCACAGGGGGGCCAACGTCCTGACTTTC

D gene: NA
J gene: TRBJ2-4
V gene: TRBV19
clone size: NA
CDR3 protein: CASSIVPGQENIQYF
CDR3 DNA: TGTGCCAGTAGTATAGTCCCTGGGCAGGAAAACATTCAGTACTTC

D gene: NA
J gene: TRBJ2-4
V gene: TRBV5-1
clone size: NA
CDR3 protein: CASSLEQPPKNIQYF
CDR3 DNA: TGCGCCAGCAGCTTGGAACAGCCCCCCAAAAACATTCAGTACTTC

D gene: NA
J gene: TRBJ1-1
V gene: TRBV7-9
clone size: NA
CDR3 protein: CASSSNREGNTEAFF
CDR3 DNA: TGTGCCAGCAGTTCGAACAGGGAGGGGAACACTGAAGCTTTCTTT

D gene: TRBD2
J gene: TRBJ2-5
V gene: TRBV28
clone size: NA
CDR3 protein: CASSGLAGSRETQYF
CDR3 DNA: TGTGCCAGCAGTGGACTAGCGGGTTCCAGAGAGACCCAGTACTTC

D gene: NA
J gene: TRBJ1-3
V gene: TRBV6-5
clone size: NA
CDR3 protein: CASSYSPRGFGNTIYF
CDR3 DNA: TGTGCCAGCAGTTACTCTCCCCGGGGATTCGGAAACACCATATATTTT

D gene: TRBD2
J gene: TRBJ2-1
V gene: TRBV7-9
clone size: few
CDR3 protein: CASSRRGLAGRNEQFF
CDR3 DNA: TGTGCCAGCAGCCGAAGAGGGCTAGCGGGTCGCAATGAGCAGTTCTTC

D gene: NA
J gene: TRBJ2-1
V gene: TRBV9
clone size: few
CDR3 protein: CASSQQSSYNEQFF
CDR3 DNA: TGTGCCAGCAGCCAACAGAGCTCCTACAATGAGCAGTTCTTC

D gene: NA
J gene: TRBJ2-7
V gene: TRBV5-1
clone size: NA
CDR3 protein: CASSLGDRHHEQYF
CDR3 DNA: TGCGCCAGCAGCTTGGGAGACAGGCACCACGAGCAGTACTTC

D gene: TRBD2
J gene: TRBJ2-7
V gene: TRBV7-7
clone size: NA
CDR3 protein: CASSPGTRGEQYF
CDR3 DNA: TGTGCTAGCAGCCCGGGGACTAGAGGCGAGCAGTACTTC

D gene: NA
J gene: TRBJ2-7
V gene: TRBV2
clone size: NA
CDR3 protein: CASSDRTAGDEQYF
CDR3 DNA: TGTGCCAGCAGTGACAGGACTGCCGGCGACGAGCAGTACTTC